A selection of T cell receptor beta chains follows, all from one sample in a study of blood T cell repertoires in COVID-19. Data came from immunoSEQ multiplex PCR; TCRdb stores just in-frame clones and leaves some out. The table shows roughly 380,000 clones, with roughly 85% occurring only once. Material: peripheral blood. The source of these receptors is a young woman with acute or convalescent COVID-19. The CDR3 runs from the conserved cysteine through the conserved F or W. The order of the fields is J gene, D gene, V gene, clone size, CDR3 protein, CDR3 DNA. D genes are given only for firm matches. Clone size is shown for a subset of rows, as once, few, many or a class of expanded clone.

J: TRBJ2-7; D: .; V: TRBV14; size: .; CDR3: CASSPTGHPPYEQYF; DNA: TGTGCCAGCAGCCCCACAGGACATCCCCCTTACGAGCAGTACTTC
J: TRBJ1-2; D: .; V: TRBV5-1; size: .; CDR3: CASTRAPIDGYTF; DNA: TGCGCCAGCACCCGAGCTCCGATTGATGGCTACACCTTC
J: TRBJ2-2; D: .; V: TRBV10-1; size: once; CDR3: CASSEYAGGAGELFF; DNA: TGCGCCAGCAGTGAGTATGCAGGAGGCGCCGGGGAGCTGTTTTTT
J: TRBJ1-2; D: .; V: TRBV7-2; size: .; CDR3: CASSLQGTNYGYTF; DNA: TGTGCCAGCAGCTTGCAGGGGACTAACTATGGCTACACCTTC
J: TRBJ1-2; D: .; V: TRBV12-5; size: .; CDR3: CASDPGEGRLNYGYTF; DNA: TGTGCTAGTGACCCCGGCGAGGGCCGCCTTAACTATGGCTACACCTTC
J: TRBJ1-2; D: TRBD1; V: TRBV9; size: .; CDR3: CASSASDRGSGYTF; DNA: TGTGCCAGCAGCGCATCGGACAGGGGGTCCGGCTACACCTTC
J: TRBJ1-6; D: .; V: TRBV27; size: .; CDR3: CASSLRSGAYNSPLHF; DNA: TGTGCCAGCAGTTTACGATCAGGGGCCTATAATTCACCCCTCCACTTT
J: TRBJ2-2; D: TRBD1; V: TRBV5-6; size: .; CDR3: CASSFVTGGAYTGELFF; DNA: TGTGCCAGCAGCTTCGTTACAGGGGGCGCTTACACCGGGGAGCTGTTTTTT
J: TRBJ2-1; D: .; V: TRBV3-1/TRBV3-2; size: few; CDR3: CASSQDLGAGAPYNEQFF; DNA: TGTGCCAGCAGCCAAGACCTCGGGGCGGGGGCCCCCTACAATGAGCAGTTCTTC
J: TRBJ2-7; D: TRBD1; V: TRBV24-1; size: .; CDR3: CATSDLDPGQGIYEQYF; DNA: TGTGCCACCAGTGATTTAGATCCGGGACAGGGGATTTACGAGCAGTACTTC
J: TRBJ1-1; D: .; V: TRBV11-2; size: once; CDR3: CADSKGGMNTEAFF; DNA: TGTGCCGATAGCAAGGGGGGGATGAACACTGAAGCTTTCTTT
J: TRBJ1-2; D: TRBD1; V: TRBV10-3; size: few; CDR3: CAISQAGQGLGYTF; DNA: TGTGCCATCAGTCAGGCGGGACAGGGCCTTGGCTACACCTTC
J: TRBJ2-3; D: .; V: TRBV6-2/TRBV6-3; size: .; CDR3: CASSSGRRGPEASTDTQYF; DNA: TGTGCCAGCAGTTCTGGTAGGCGGGGGCCGGAGGCGAGCACAGATACGCAGTATTTT
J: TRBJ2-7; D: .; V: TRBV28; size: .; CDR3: CASSLSGAIYEQYF; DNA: TGTGCCAGCAGTTTGTCAGGGGCAATCTACGAGCAGTACTTC
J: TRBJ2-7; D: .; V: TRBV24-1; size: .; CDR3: CATSVTRGTYEQYF; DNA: TGTGCCACCAGTGTGACACGGGGGACCTACGAGCAGTACTTC
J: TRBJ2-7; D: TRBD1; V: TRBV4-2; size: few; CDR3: CASSQEPGQGAGEQYF; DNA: TGTGCCAGCAGCCAGGAGCCCGGACAGGGGGCGGGAGAGCAGTACTTC
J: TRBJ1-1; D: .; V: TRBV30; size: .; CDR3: CAWASQVFITEAFF; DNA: TGTGCCTGGGCGTCCCAGGTTTTTATCACTGAAGCTTTCTTT
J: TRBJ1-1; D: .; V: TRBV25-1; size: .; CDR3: CASSVGVPTPGTEAFF; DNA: TGTGCCAGCAGTGTAGGGGTTCCTACTCCAGGGACTGAAGCTTTCTTT
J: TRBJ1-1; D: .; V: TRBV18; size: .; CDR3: CASSAVNTEAFF; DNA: TGTGCCAGCTCTGCGGTGAACACTGAAGCTTTCTTT
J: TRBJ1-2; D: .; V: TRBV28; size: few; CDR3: CASSPQQIYGYTF; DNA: TGTGCCAGCAGTCCACAGCAAATCTATGGCTACACCTTC
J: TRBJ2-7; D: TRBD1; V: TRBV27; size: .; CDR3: CASNAGTGRAYEQYF; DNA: TGTGCCAGCAATGCGGGGACAGGGAGGGCCTACGAGCAGTACTTC
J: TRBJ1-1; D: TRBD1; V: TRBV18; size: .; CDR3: CASSQVQGERTEAFF; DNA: TGTGCCAGCTCACAAGTACAGGGGGAGAGGACTGAAGCTTTCTTT
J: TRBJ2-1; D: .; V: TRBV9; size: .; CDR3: CASSPTGGYNEQFF; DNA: TGTGCCAGCAGCCCCACCGGCGGCTACAATGAGCAGTTCTTC
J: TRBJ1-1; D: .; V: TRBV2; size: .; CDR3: CASSEGGDEAFF; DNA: TGTGCCAGCAGTGAAGGGGGAGATGAAGCTTTCTTT
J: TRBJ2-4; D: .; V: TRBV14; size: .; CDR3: CASSPRLAEAKNIQYF; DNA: TGTGCCAGCAGCCCCCGCCTAGCTGAGGCCAAAAACATTCAGTACTTC
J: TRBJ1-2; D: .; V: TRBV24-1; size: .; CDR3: CATSDPDTGYTF; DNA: TGTGCCACCAGTGACCCCGACACTGGCTACACCTTC
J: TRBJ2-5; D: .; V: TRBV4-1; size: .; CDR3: CASSQGPGETQYF; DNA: TGCGCCAGCAGCCAAGGCCCCGGGGAGACCCAGTACTTC
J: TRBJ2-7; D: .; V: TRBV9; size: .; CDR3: CASSGTTSYEQYF; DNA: TGTGCCAGCAGCGGGACTACCTCCTACGAGCAGTACTTC
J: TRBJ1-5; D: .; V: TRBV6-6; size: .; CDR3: CASSYAGSQPQHF; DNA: TGTGCCAGCAGTTACGCGGGATCTCAGCCCCAGCATTTT
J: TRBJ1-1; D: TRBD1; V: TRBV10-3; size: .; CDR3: CAIKETGGGTEAFF; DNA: TGTGCCATCAAGGAGACAGGGGGCGGAACTGAAGCTTTCTTT